This TCR beta chain comes out of a study of T cell responses to AZD1222 COVID-19 vaccine. The CDR3 contains 13 residues. From germline, CDR1 is SEHNR and CDR2 FQNEAQ (reference sequence). V dropped 4 bases and J dropped 4 bases, with 8 bases sitting between them. Using immunoSEQ multiplex PCR, the repertoire was profiled, and TCRdb retains in-frame clones only, with some absent. Of about 84,000 clones in the sample, nearly 90% are singletons; the top ten hold approximately 1.5%. The TCR was taken from an adult in good health. The chain has TRBV7-9 and TRBJ1-5, with TRBD1 as a possible D gene (6 bases). The starting material was peripheral blood, obtained on day 0 of AZD1222 vaccination. The CDR3 DNA follows: TGTGCCAGCAGCTCGCAGGGGAATCAGCCCCAGCATTTT. As protein: CASSSQGNQPQHF.